Following are 30 T cell receptor beta chains from one sample sequenced in a study of control samples from healthy donors and cancer patients. Produced via immunoSEQ multiplex PCR; TCRdb's table is partial and in-frame only. This table holds 150,000 to 200,000 clones, 94% found once. The sequenced sample consisted of blood. The receptors originated from a woman under 30 in good health.

The chain's CDR3 is CASSGRGDYQPQHF. Written as DNA, the CDR3 is TGTGCCAGCAGTGGTAGGGGAGACTATCAGCCCCAGCATTTT. The gene calls are TRBV2 and TRBJ1-5; D is possibly TRBD1 (5 bases). This CDR3 spans 14 amino acids. Germline CDR1 SNHLY, CDR2 FYNNEI. Trimming shortened V by 4 bases and J by 5 bases, and 12 bases separated the two germline ends.

The chain couples TRBV14 to TRBJ2-1; D not resolved. The CDR3 runs to 11 residues. Germline CDR1 and CDR2: SGHDN and FVKESK. V dropped 3 bases and J dropped 8 bases, with 5 bases sitting between them. Written as DNA, the CDR3 is TGTGCCAGCAGCCAGGGGTATGAGCAGTTCTTC. It yields the protein CASSQGYEQFF.

The chain is built from TRBV20-1 and TRBJ2-7, with D tentatively TRBD1 (6 bases). V lost 7 bases and J 5 bases, leaving 12 bases between the germline ends. The CDR3 is 11 residues long. CDR1 is DFQATT and CDR2 is SNEGSKA in the germline V gene (reference sequence). CDR3 region: CSGTGRDEQYF. CDR3 nucleotides: TGCAGTGGCACAGGGCGGGACGAGCAGTACTTC.

This chain joins TRBV11-2 and TRBJ2-5; TRBD1 agrees at 7 bases. V shed 4 bases, J shed 4 bases, and the junction held 9 bases outside the gene matches. Germline loops: CDR1 SGHAT, CDR2 FQNNGV. The CDR3 extends over 15 amino acids. The CDR3 sequence is CASSSEITGAETQYF. The CDR3 DNA sequence: TGTGCCAGCAGCTCCGAAATTACAGGGGCAGAGACCCAGTACTTC.

This clone was observed once. The gene calls are TRBV6-6 and TRBJ1-5, with D uncertain. This CDR3 contains 15 residues. Germline V gene sequence: CDR1 MNHNY, CDR2 SVGAGI (reference sequence). Trimming removed 4 bases at V and 3 bases at J, with 13 bases between. CDR3 amino acids: CASSSGGNSNQPQHF. The CDR3 nucleotides read TGTGCCAGCAGTTCGGGAGGAAACTCCAATCAGCCCCAGCATTTT.

The CDR3 DNA reads TGTGCCAGCAGCCCGGGACTAACATATCAGCCCCAGCATTTT. The encoded protein is CASSPGLTYQPQHF. The V gene is TRBV7-2, the J gene TRBJ1-5; D might be TRBD1 (5 bases). The V end was cut by 5 bases, the J end by 5 bases, with 13 bases between. Germline CDR1 reads SGHTA; CDR2 reads FQGNSA. The CDR3 spans 14 residues.

The rearrangement uses TRBV5-1 and TRBJ1-1, with 8 bases lining up with TRBD1. This CDR3 has 16 amino acids. The germline CDR1 and CDR2 sequences are SGHRS and YFSETQ. V was pared by 5 bases and J by 0 bases, with 9 bases of the junction left unmatched. CDR3 DNA sequence: TGCGCCAGCAGTCAACAGGGGGGCCTAATGAACACTGAAGCTTTCTTT. Translation: CASSQQGGLMNTEAFF.

The chain recombines TRBV7-9 with TRBJ2-6; 7 bases align to TRBD1. The CDR3 has 19 residues. Germline assignment: CDR1 SEHNR and CDR2 FQNEAQ (reference sequence). V was pared by 5 bases and J by 0 bases, with 13 bases of the junction left unmatched. CDR3 nucleotides: TGTGCCAGCAGCCCTACCATAAAAGGGACAGCCTCTGGGGCCAACGTCCTGACTTTC. Its translation: CASSPTIKGTASGANVLTF.

This chain connects TRBV28 to TRBJ1-1; D remains unclear. With 2 bases removed from V and 1 base from J, the gap between germline ends came to 5 bases. CDR3 length: 13 residues. The V gene's germline CDR1 is MDHEN and CDR2 SYDVKM. CDR3 coding DNA: TGTGCCAGCAGTTTAAGCACGAACACTGAAGCTTTCTTT. Translating it yields CASSLSTNTEAFF.

J is TRBJ1-1 and V is TRBV7-9; D ambiguous. The CDR3 totals 13 residues. The V gene lost 0 bases and the J gene lost 4 bases, with 6 bases spanning the gap. Germline values: CDR1 SEHNR, CDR2 FQNEAQ (reference sequence). The chain's CDR3 is CASSLAAGTEAFF. CDR3 in DNA: TGTGCCAGCAGCTTAGCGGCCGGCACTGAAGCTTTCTTT.

The gene calls are TRBV7-9 and TRBJ2-4; D could derive from TRBD1 or TRBD2 (5 bases each). CDR3 length: 19 amino acids. Germline V gene data show CDR1 as SEHNR and CDR2 as FQNEAQ (reference sequence). The germline V and J ends were trimmed by 5 bases and 0 bases, with 23 bases remaining between them. As DNA, the CDR3 is TGTGCCAGCAGCCCATGGGGGACCCTCACCCCCGTAGCCAAAAACATTCAGTACTTC. Its protein product is CASSPWGTLTPVAKNIQYF.

The chain combines TRBV11-2 with TRBJ2-7; maybe TRBD1 (5 bases). The germline V gene encodes CDR1 SGHAT and CDR2 FQNNGV. V was pared by 7 bases and J by 0 bases, with 16 bases between. CDR3 length: 15 residues. CDR3 loop: CASTWSTDSSYEQYF. DNA of the CDR3: TGTGCCAGCACCTGGTCGACAGACTCCTCCTACGAGCAGTACTTC.

The chain is built from TRBV6-2 or TRBV6-3 and TRBJ1-2; the D gene is possibly TRBD1 (6 bases). The V gene's germline CDR1 is MNHEY and CDR2 SVGEGT. The CDR3 contains 13 residues. Trimming cost V 2 bases and J 12 bases, with 16 bases left between them. CDR3 in DNA: TGTGCCAGCAGTTACCGGATGACAGGTCAGGACACCTTC. Its protein product is CASSYRMTGQDTF.

The chain uses TRBV18 and TRBJ1-6; D remains unclear. CDR1 and CDR2 from the germline V gene are KGHSH and LQKENI. CDR3 size: 16 residues. The V end lost 2 bases, the J end lost 0 bases, and 8 bases lay between the germline ends. The CDR3 sequence: CASSPMGSSYNSPLHF. CDR3 bases: TGTGCCAGCTCACCAATGGGGAGCTCCTATAATTCACCCCTCCACTTT.

This chain links TRBV18 with TRBJ2-2, with TRBD2 as a possible D gene (7 bases). The CDR3 length is 16 residues. The ends were cut back, 3 bases at V and 5 bases at J, with 16 bases in the middle. From germline, CDR1 is KGHSH and CDR2 LQKENI. The CDR3 loop reads CASSPTRGGWTGELFF. CDR3 in DNA: TGTGCCAGCTCACCGACGAGGGGGGGATGGACCGGGGAGCTGTTTTTT.

The gene calls are TRBV11-2 and TRBJ1-6; D ambiguous. Looked up from germline, CDR1 is SGHAT and CDR2 is FQNNGV. The V and J ends lost 5 bases and 3 bases respectively, with 14 bases between them. CDR3 length: 16 amino acids. The CDR3 here is CASSPRSTDYNSPLHF. The CDR3 region has the DNA TGTGCCAGCAGCCCTCGGAGTACCGACTATAATTCACCCCTCCACTTT.

The chain has TRBV24-1 and TRBJ2-3; D might be TRBD2 (5 bases). Between the trimmed V and J ends, which lost 1 base and 6 bases, there was a span of 19 bases. This CDR3 has 17 amino acids. Germline V gene data show CDR1 as KGHDR and CDR2 as SFDVKD. CDR3 DNA: TGTGCCACCAGTGATTTCCGGTCCCGGGAAGAGCATGATACGCAGTATTTT. Amino acids: CATSDFRSREEHDTQYF.

The chain links TRBV6-6 to TRBJ1-6, with D tentatively TRBD1 (6 bases). The germline V and J ends were trimmed by 2 bases and 2 bases, with 10 bases remaining between them. Per the germline V gene, CDR1 is MNHNY and CDR2 is SVGAGI (reference sequence). The CDR3 length is 16 residues. CDR3 amino acids: CASSYRGETYNSPLHF. The DNA of the CDR3 is TGTGCCAGCAGTTACAGGGGGGAAACCTATAATTCACCCCTCCACTTT.

This chain joins TRBV7-9 and TRBJ1-2, with D uncertain. Trimming took off 6 bases at V and 8 bases at J, with 10 bases between the two ends. CDR1 and CDR2 (germline): SEHNR, FQNEAQ (reference sequence). The CDR3 runs 11 residues. Here the CDR3 DNA reads TGTGCCAGCAGGTCAGCGCGGGGCTACACCTTC. Its translation is CASRSARGYTF. The full variable domain, its missing parts supplied by reference TRBV7-9 and TRBJ1-2, is DTGVSQNPRHKITKRGQNVTFRCDPISEHNRLYWYRQTLGQGPEFLTYFQNEAQLEKSRLLSDRFSAERPKGSFSTLEIQRTEQGDSAMYLCASRSARGYTFGSGTRLTVV.

V is TRBV7-2 and J is TRBJ2-3; TRBD2 aligns across 12 bases. CDR1 and CDR2 from the germline V gene are SGHTA and FQGNSA. This CDR3 has 19 residues. Trimming took 5 bases from V and 1 from J; bases not matched to a gene: 13. The chain's CDR3 is CASSDRLAGEVRGTDTQYF. The CDR3 bases are TGTGCCAGCAGCGACAGACTAGCGGGAGAGGTTAGAGGCACAGATACGCAGTATTTT.

This clone was seen once. The rearrangement links TRBV5-5 to TRBJ1-2; D not certain. In germline, CDR1 is SGHKS, CDR2 YYEKEE (reference sequence). V lost 4 bases and J lost 1, with 8 bases in between. This CDR3 region has 13 residues. The CDR3 protein is CASSITNNYGYTF. CDR3 bases: TGTGCCAGCAGCATAACAAATAACTATGGCTACACCTTC.

This chain links TRBV5-6 with TRBJ2-1; D uncertain. This CDR3 has 13 amino acids. Trimming shortened V by 1 base and J by 8 bases, and 10 bases separated the two germline ends. The germline V gene has CDR1 SGHDT and CDR2 YYEEEE. The CDR3 bases are TGTGCCAGCAGCTTGCTCGGCGAGGATGAGCAGTTCTTC. Translation gives CASSLLGEDEQFF.

The chain joins TRBV27 to TRBJ2-2, with D perhaps TRBD2 (6 bases). CDR3 length equals 15 residues. V lost 2 bases, J lost 5 bases, and 12 bases lay in between. The germline V gene encodes CDR1 MNHEY and CDR2 SMNVEV (reference sequence). The CDR3 here is CASSLRRATTGELFF. CDR3 coding DNA: TGTGCCAGCAGTTTAAGGAGGGCTACAACCGGGGAGCTGTTTTTT.

The rearrangement joins TRBV5-6 to TRBJ2-5, with a weak D call TRBD2 (5 bases). This CDR3 is 13 amino acids long. Germline V lookup: CDR1 SGHDT, CDR2 YYEEEE. Deletions cut 4 bases from V and 7 bases from J, with 14 bases between. CDR3 in DNA: TGTGCCAGCAGCCAGGACCCCGGAGGGACCCAGTACTTC. The encoded protein is CASSQDPGGTQYF. The full variable domain, with the rest looked up from reference TRBV5-6 and TRBJ2-5, is DAGVTQSPTHLIKTRGQQVTLRCSPKSGHDTVSWYQQALGQGPQFIFQYYEEEERQRGNFPDRFSGHQFPNYSSELNVNALLLGDSALYLCASSQDPGGTQYFGPGTRLLVL.

The chain has TRBV5-4 and TRBJ2-1; 10 bases agree with TRBD2. This CDR3 has 16 amino acids. Trimming took 4 bases from V and 6 from J; bases not matched to a gene: 10. CDR1 SGHNT and CDR2 YYREEE come from the germline V gene (reference sequence). In nucleotides, the CDR3 is TGTGCCAGCAGCAACCAGCGGGAGGGCCCGTTCAATGAGCAGTTCTTC. Amino acids: CASSNQREGPFNEQFF.

The count of this clone is one. The gene calls are TRBV7-9 and TRBJ1-1; perhaps TRBD1 as D (6 bases). The ends were cut back, 5 bases at V and 2 bases at J, with 21 bases in the middle. Germline-derived CDR1 and CDR2 are SEHNR and FQNEAQ (reference sequence). CDR3 length equals 17 residues. CDR3 sequence (DNA): TGTGCCAGCAGCGCCACTACTTTTGTAGGGGGTAACACTGAAGCTTTCTTT. Protein product: CASSATTFVGGNTEAFF.

The rearrangement uses TRBV7-2 and TRBJ1-1; unclear D gene. Trimming cost V 5 bases and J 0 bases, with 10 bases left between them. The germline V gene has CDR1 SGHTA and CDR2 FQGNSA. This CDR3 has 14 amino acids. Here the CDR3 reads CASSRWALNTEAFF. For the CDR3, the DNA is TGTGCCAGCAGCCGGTGGGCTCTGAACACTGAAGCTTTCTTT.

The chain is built from TRBV7-9 and TRBJ1-6, with D uncertain. The length of the CDR3 is 15 residues. Germline assignment: CDR1 SEHNR and CDR2 FQNEAQ (reference sequence). V lost 5 bases and J lost 0, with 8 bases in between. The CDR3 coding sequence is TGTGCCAGCAGCGACCTAGGCTCCTATAATTCACCCCTCCACTTT. Translating gives CASSDLGSYNSPLHF.

This chain uses TRBV19 with TRBJ1-2; 9 bases are shared with TRBD1. Unmatched junction bases numbered 4, after V lost 4 bases and J lost 1 base. The CDR3 spans 15 residues. The germline gives CDR1 LNHDA, CDR2 SQIVND (reference sequence). This chain's CDR3 is CASSRTGAGNYGYTF. The CDR3 DNA reads TGTGCCAGTAGTAGGACAGGGGCAGGTAACTATGGCTACACCTTC.

The chain joins TRBV11-2 to TRBJ2-1; perhaps TRBD2 as D (5 bases). Deletions cut 0 bases from V and 8 bases from J, with 14 bases between. The V gene's germline CDR1 is SGHAT and CDR2 FQNNGV. The CDR3 spans 15 residues. CDR3 loop: CASSLEEASFYEQFF. Here the CDR3 DNA reads TGTGCCAGCAGCTTAGAGGAGGCTAGTTTTTATGAGCAGTTCTTC.